A selection of T cell receptor beta chains follows, all from one sample in a study of technical replicates of blood from a handful of donors. TCRdb's copy holds only in-frame clones and misses some; the assay was immunoSEQ multiplex PCR. Of about 76,000 clones in the sample, 91% are singletons; the top ten hold 0.25%. The sequencing input was T cells isolated from PBMCs. These receptors came from a human donor in good health. Each CDR3 is given with its conserved first and last residue. A D gene is named only where the DNA matches it firmly. Not every row has a clone size; where given, it reads once, few, many or a size class.

D: .
size: .
V: TRBV29-1
J: TRBJ1-2
DNA: TGCAGCGTTGAAGAGGACACGGTTTACGGCTACACCTTC
CDR3: CSVEEDTVYGYTF

D: .
size: .
V: TRBV15
J: TRBJ1-1
DNA: TGTGCCACCAGCCCGTATCGGGGATCTGGCACTGAAGCTTTCTTT
CDR3: CATSPYRGSGTEAFF

D: TRBD1
size: .
V: TRBV11-1
J: TRBJ2-7
DNA: TGTGCCAGCAGCTCCGGGGGACAGGTATACGAGCAGTACTTC
CDR3: CASSSGGQVYEQYF

D: .
size: few
V: TRBV6-1
J: TRBJ2-7
DNA: TGTGCCAGCAGTCCCGGGGGGCCCTACGAGCAGTACTTC
CDR3: CASSPGGPYEQYF

D: .
size: few
V: TRBV28
J: TRBJ1-1
DNA: TGTGCCAGCAGTTTCCAATCCATGGACAGTAACACTGAAGCTTTCTTT
CDR3: CASSFQSMDSNTEAFF

D: .
size: .
V: TRBV6-1
J: TRBJ2-7
DNA: TGTGCCGGGACCGGGACAAGCCACGAGCAGTACTTC
CDR3: CAGTGTSHEQYF

D: TRBD1
size: once
V: TRBV4-1
J: TRBJ1-2
DNA: TGCGCCAGCAGCCATGAACAGGGGAACTATGGCTACACCTTC
CDR3: CASSHEQGNYGYTF

D: .
size: few
V: TRBV5-6
J: TRBJ1-1
DNA: TGTGCCAGGCAATGGGAGCTTCGTGAAGCTTTCTTT
CDR3: CARQWELREAFF

D: .
size: .
V: TRBV19
J: TRBJ1-3
DNA: TGTGCCAGTAGTGAAGGACAGTTACTCTCTGGAAACACCATATATTTT
CDR3: CASSEGQLLSGNTIYF

D: TRBD1
size: .
V: TRBV5-1
J: TRBJ2-1
DNA: TGCGCCAGCAGCTCGGTCGGGACAGATATTAATGAGCAGTTCTTC
CDR3: CASSSVGTDINEQFF

D: TRBD1
size: .
V: TRBV5-1
J: TRBJ2-5
DNA: TGCGCCAGCAGCCTGACAGGGAAAGGTTCGGAGACCCAGTACTTC
CDR3: CASSLTGKGSETQYF

D: .
size: once
V: TRBV5-4
J: TRBJ2-1
DNA: TGTGCCAGCAGCTTGGACAGCGGGCCATACAATGAGCAGTTCTTC
CDR3: CASSLDSGPYNEQFF

D: .
size: .
V: TRBV7-3
J: TRBJ1-2
DNA: TGTGCCAGCAGCTTAGATCCGGGAAACTACTATGGCTACACCTTC
CDR3: CASSLDPGNYYGYTF

D: .
size: .
V: TRBV7-9
J: TRBJ2-2
DNA: TGTGCCAGCGGGGCTAATGTGGTTCGGAACACCGGGGAGCTGTTTTTT
CDR3: CASGANVVRNTGELFF

D: .
size: .
V: TRBV28
J: TRBJ2-5
DNA: TGTGCCAGCAGTCCGTCGCAGTACCAAGAGACCCAGTACTTC
CDR3: CASSPSQYQETQYF

D: .
size: .
V: TRBV4-1
J: TRBJ2-1
DNA: TGCGCCAGCAGCCAACCTAGCGGGGACAGGTCCTGGGATGAGCAGTTCTTC
CDR3: CASSQPSGDRSWDEQFF

D: TRBD1
size: few
V: TRBV28
J: TRBJ1-1
DNA: TGTGCCAGCAGTCCCGGGACAGCCAACACTGAAGCTTTCTTT
CDR3: CASSPGTANTEAFF

D: .
size: .
V: TRBV28
J: TRBJ1-2
DNA: TGTGCCAGCAGACCCGGGGTGAACTATGGCTACACCTTC
CDR3: CASRPGVNYGYTF

D: TRBD2
size: .
V: TRBV29-1
J: TRBJ2-1
DNA: TGCAGCGCGGGACTAGCGGGGCCCAATGAGCAGTTCTTC
CDR3: CSAGLAGPNEQFF

D: .
size: few
V: TRBV6-5
J: TRBJ1-2
DNA: TGTGCCAGCAGTTACTCGCCCGGAGGGAATGGCTACACCTTC
CDR3: CASSYSPGGNGYTF

D: .
size: .
V: TRBV5-1
J: TRBJ2-1
DNA: TGCGCCAGCAGCTCGCGGGACAGCTCCTACAATGAGCAGTTCTTC
CDR3: CASSSRDSSYNEQFF

D: .
size: few
V: TRBV27
J: TRBJ2-1
DNA: TGTGCCAGCAGACTAGCCCTACCTGACAATGAGCAGTTCTTC
CDR3: CASRLALPDNEQFF

D: TRBD1
size: .
V: TRBV28
J: TRBJ1-5
DNA: TGTGCCAGCAGGCGGACAGGGCTGATATTTAGCAATCAGCCCCAGCATTTT
CDR3: CASRRTGLIFSNQPQHF

D: .
size: .
V: TRBV5-1
J: TRBJ1-4
DNA: TGCGCCAGCAGCTACTCGACAGCAACTAATGAAAAACTGTTTTTT
CDR3: CASSYSTATNEKLFF

D: .
size: .
V: TRBV7-8
J: TRBJ2-1
DNA: TGTGCCAGCAGCTTAGCAAAGCGGGTTGAGCAGTTCTTC
CDR3: CASSLAKRVEQFF

D: .
size: .
V: TRBV19
J: TRBJ2-1
DNA: TGTGCCAGTACAGGGATTAGGTCCTACAATGAGCAGTTCTTC
CDR3: CASTGIRSYNEQFF

D: .
size: .
V: TRBV5-1
J: TRBJ1-1
DNA: TGCGCCAGCAGCTTCGACGGGGGGAACACTGAAGCTTTCTTT
CDR3: CASSFDGGNTEAFF

D: .
size: .
V: TRBV6-5
J: TRBJ1-2
DNA: TGTGCCACCATAGCCACACCAGGGGACTATGGCTACACCTTC
CDR3: CATIATPGDYGYTF

D: .
size: .
V: TRBV6-5
J: TRBJ1-5
DNA: TGTGCCAGCAGTTACGGTCGGGGGGCTGGACAGCCCCAGCATTTT
CDR3: CASSYGRGAGQPQHF